This T cell receptor beta chain was captured by sequencing in a study of technical replicates of blood from a handful of donors (dated by TCRdb to about 2017). The library was generated by the immunoSEQ multiplex PCR assay. TCRdb took this table from immuneACCESS and kept in-frame rearrangements with V and J called. Such tables lack part of the clones; where checked against another copy, unresolved V genes explain under half of the gap, and the rest is unexplained. The sample includes about 12,000 clones, with 93% observed a single time. About 8.9% of the sample is in the top ten clones. Inclusive of the bounding cysteine and phenylalanine, the CDR3 is 16 residues long. The entry retains the CDR3 DNA only, 48 bases that are in frame from base 1. V and J are trimmed by 5 bases and 4 bases, and the gene matches miss 9 bases of the junction. CDR1 and CDR2 (SGHVS, FQNEAQ) derive from the germline V gene.

With regard to this clone: This receptor's antigen is unknown. Base qualities are not at hand, and no much larger clone is one base apart.

In this chain, TRBV7-8 is recombined with TRBJ2-1, and 9 junctional nucleotides match TRBD2. Sequencing was carried out using PBMCs. The TCR was taken from a human donor in good health. The encoded CDR3 is CASSPVASGIYNEQFF. The nucleotides read TGTGCCAGCAGCCCCGTGGCTAGCGGGATTTACAATGAGCAGTTCTTC. The reference TRBV7-8 and TRBJ2-1 proteins fill in what lies around the CDR3, so the full variable domain reads GAGVSQSPRYKVAKRGQDVALRCDPISGHVSLFWYQQALGQGPEFLTYFQNEAQLDKSGLPSDRFFAERPEGSVSTLKIQRTQQEDSAVYLCASSPVASGIYNEQFFGPGTRLTVL.